The source of this TCR beta chain is a study of T-cell reconstitution after alpha-beta-depleted transplantation in children. The germline V and J ends were trimmed by 2 bases and 1 base, with 9 bases remaining between them. This CDR3 is built from 15 residues. Per the germline V gene, CDR1 is SGHTA and CDR2 is FQGNSA. The authors prepared the TCRbeta library with unique molecular identifiers. MiXCR, applied by TCRdb to the PCR reads, yields one record per CDR3 protein. The repertoire holds around 400,000 distinct CDR3 sequences, with roughly 20% as singletons. This clonotype has more than one count but fewer than ten.

The clonotype was recovered from a human donor who donated a stem cell graft to a child with acute myeloid leukemia. The J gene is TRBJ1-5, the V gene TRBV7-2, with no clear D. This material consisted of PBMCs from the stem cell graft donor, taken from the stem cell graft. The CDR3 sequence: CASSLSSASNQPQHF. In DNA form, the CDR3 reads TGTGCCAGCAGCTTAAGTTCGGCGAGCAATCAGCCCCAGCATTTT.